The sample holds many counts of the clone carrying this T cell receptor (beta chain). Its antigen is as yet unknown. The record originates from a study of CD8+CD57+ T cells in acquired aplastic anemia. About the research overall: Sorted CD4+ and CD8+ cells gave an average of 3.2 ug of DNA.

Only patients with CD8+CD57+ cell expansion on flow cytometry were chosen for sequencing. In all patients, the disease was severe acquired aplastic anemia. Patients had received no therapy at the time of blood sampling. Study findings and constraints: Patients and controls shared under 35 CD8+ CDR3 sequences, which appeared highly expressed in patients and within their immunodominant clones.

Both TCR beta VDJ combination and CDR3 sequence profiling were carried out. Genomic DNA was the template for this profiling. TCRdb analysed the reads with MiXCR anew, one entry per CDR3 protein. The sample carries roughly 280,000 distinct CDR3 sequences, under 60% recorded once. V was clipped by 4 bases and J by 7 bases; unmatched bases: 8. The CDR3 covers 15 residues. Per the germline V gene, CDR1 is SGHNT and CDR2 is YYREEE (reference sequence). V and J are TRBV5-4 and TRBJ1-2; 12 bases line up with TRBD1. The sequence was obtained from a human donor with aplastic anemia. Sequenced input: sorted CD4+, CD8+, or CD8+CD57+ T cells (not recorded which) from PBMCs. The CDR3 DNA follows: TGTGCCAGCAGCATGACCGGGACAGGGGGCTCTGGCTACACCTTC. Amino acids: CASSMTGTGGSGYTF.